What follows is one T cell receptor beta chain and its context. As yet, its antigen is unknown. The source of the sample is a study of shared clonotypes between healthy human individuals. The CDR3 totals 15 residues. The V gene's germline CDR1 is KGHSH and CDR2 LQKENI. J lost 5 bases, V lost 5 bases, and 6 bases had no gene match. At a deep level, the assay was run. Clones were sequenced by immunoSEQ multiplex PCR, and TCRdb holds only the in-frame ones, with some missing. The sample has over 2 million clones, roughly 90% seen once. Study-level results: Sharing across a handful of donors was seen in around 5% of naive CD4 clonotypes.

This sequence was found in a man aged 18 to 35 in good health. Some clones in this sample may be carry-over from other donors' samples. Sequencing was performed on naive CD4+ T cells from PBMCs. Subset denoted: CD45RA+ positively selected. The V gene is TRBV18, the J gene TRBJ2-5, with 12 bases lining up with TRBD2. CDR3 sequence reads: CASSATSGRTETQYF. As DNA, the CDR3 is TGTGCCAGCTCAGCAACTAGCGGGAGGACGGAGACCCAGTACTTC.